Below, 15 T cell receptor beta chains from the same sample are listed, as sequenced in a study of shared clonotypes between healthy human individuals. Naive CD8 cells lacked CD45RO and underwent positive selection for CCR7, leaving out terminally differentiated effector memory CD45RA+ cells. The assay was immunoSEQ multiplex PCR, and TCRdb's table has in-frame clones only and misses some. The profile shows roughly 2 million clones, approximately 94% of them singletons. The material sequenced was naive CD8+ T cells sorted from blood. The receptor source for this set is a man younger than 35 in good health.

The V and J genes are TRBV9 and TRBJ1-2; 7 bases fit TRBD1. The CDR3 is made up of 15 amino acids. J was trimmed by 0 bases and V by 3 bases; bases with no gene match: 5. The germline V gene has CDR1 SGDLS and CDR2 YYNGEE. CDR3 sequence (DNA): TGTGCCAGCAGCGGCAGGGACAGTCCTAACTATGGCTACACCTTC. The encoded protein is CASSGRDSPNYGYTF.

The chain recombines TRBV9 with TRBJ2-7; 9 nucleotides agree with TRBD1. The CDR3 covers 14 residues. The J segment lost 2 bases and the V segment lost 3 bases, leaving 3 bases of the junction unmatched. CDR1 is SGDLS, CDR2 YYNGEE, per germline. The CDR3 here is CASSARDRAYEQYF. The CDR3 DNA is TGTGCCAGCAGCGCCCGGGACAGGGCCTACGAGCAGTACTTC.

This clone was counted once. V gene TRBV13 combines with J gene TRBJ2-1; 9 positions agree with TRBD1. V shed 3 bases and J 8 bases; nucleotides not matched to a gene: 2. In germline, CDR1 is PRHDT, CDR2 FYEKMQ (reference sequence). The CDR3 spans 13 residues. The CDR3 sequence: CASSLDRGDEQFF. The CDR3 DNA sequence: TGTGCCAGCAGCTTGGACAGGGGCGATGAGCAGTTCTTC. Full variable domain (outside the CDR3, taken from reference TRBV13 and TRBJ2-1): AAGVIQSPRHLIKEKRETATLKCYPIPRHDTVYWYQQGPGQDPQFLISFYEKMQSDKGSIPDRFSAQQFSDYHSELNMSSLELGDSALYFCASSLDRGDEQFFGPGTRLTVL.

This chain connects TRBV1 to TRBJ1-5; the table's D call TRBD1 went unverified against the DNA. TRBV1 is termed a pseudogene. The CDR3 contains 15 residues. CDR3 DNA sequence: TGCACCAGCAGCCATAGGACAGGGGTGGTTCAGCCCCAGCATTTT. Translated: CTSSHRTGVVQPQHF.

The CDR3 bases are TGTGCCAGCAGCTCAGGGTCCGCGGACACTGAAGCTTTCTTT. Residues: CASSSGSADTEAFF. The chain joins TRBV9 to TRBJ1-1; maybe TRBD1 (5 bases). CDR3 length: 14 residues. V was cut by 4 bases and J by 3 bases, with 13 bases left in between. CDR1 and CDR2 (germline): SGDLS, YYNGEE.

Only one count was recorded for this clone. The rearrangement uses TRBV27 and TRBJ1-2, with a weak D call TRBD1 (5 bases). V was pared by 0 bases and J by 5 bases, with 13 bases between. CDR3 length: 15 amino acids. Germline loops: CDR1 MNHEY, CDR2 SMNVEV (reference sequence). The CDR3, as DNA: TGTGCCAGCAGTTTATCTGCAGGGTCCCCGTATGGCTACACCTTC. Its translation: CASSLSAGSPYGYTF.

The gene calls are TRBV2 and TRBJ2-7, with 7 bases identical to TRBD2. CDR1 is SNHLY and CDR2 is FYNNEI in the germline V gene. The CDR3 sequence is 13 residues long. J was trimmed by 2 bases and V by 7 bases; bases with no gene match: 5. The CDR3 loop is CASIGGGPYEQYF. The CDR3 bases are TGTGCCAGCATAGGCGGGGGACCCTACGAGCAGTACTTC.

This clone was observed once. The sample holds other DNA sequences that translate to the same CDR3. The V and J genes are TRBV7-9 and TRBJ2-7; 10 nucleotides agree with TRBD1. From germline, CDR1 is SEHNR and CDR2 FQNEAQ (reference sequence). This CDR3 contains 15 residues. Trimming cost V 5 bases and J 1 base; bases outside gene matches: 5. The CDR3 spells CASSQGQGSSYEQYF. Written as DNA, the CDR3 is TGTGCCAGCAGCCAGGGACAGGGGAGTTCCTACGAGCAGTACTTC.

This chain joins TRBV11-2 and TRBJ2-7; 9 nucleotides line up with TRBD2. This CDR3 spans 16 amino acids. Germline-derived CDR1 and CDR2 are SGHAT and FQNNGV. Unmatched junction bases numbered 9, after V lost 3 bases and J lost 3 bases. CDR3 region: CASSFRASGDYYEQYF. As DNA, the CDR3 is TGTGCCAGCAGCTTCCGGGCTAGCGGGGACTACTACGAGCAGTACTTC.

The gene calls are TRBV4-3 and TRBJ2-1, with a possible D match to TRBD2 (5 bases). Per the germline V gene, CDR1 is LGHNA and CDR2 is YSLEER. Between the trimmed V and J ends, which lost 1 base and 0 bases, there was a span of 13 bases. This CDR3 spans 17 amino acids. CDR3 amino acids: CASSQGFGIPSYNEQFF. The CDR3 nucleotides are TGCGCCAGCAGCCAAGGGTTCGGGATTCCCTCCTACAATGAGCAGTTCTTC.

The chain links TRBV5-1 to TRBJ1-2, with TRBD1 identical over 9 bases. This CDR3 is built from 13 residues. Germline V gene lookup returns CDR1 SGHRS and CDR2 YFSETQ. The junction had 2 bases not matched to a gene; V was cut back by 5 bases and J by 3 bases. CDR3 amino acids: CASSWTGDYGYTF. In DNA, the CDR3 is TGCGCCAGCAGTTGGACAGGGGACTATGGCTACACCTTC.

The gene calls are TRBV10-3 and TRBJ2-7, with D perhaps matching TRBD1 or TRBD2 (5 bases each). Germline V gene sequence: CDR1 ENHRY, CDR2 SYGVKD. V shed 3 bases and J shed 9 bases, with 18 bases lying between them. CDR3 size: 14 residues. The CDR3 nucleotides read TGTGCCATCAGTGATACAGGAGGAGTAGTTGTGCAGTACTTC. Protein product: CAISDTGGVVVQYF.

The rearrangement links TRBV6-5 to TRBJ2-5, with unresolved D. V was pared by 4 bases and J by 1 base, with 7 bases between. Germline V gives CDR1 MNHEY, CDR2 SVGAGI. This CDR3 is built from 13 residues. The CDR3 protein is CASSWGSQETQYF. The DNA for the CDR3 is TGTGCCAGCAGTTGGGGTAGCCAAGAGACCCAGTACTTC.

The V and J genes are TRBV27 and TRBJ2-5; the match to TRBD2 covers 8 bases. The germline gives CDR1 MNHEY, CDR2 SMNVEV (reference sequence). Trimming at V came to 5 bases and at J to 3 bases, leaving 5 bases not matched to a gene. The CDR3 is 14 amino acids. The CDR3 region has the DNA TGTGCCAGCAGTGGGCTAGCGGGTGAAGAGACCCAGTACTTC. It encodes CASSGLAGEETQYF.

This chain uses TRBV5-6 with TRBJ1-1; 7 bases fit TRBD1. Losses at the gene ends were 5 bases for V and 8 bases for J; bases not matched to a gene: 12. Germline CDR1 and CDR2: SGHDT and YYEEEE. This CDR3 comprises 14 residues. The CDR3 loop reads CASRDQTGRLEAFF. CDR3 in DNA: TGTGCCAGCAGGGATCAGACAGGGAGATTAGAAGCTTTCTTT.